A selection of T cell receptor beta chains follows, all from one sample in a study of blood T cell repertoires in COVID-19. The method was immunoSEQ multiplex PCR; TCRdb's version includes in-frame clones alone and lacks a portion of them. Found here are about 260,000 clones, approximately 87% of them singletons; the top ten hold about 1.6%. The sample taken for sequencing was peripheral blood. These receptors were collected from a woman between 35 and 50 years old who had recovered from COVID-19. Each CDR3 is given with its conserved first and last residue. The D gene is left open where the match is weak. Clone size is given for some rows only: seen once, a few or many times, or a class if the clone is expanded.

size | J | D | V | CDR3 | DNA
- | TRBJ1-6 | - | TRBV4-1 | CASSQTVYNSPLHF | TGCGCCAGCAGCCAAACAGTATATAATTCACCCCTCCACTTT
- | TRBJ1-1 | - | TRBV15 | CATSRPRDLAEHCEAFF | TGTGCCACCAGCAGACCAAGGGACTTGGCGGAACACTGTGAAGCTTTCTTT
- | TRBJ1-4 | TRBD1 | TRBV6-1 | CASSEPTGGFEKLFF | TGTGCCAGCAGTGAACCTACAGGGGGATTCGAAAAACTGTTTTTT
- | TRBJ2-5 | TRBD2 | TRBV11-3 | CASSPVDGLADCPQETQYF | TGTGCCAGCAGCCCAGTCGATGGACTAGCTGATTGCCCTCAAGAGACCCAGTACTTC
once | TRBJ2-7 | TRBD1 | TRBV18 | CASSLGTGREYEQYF | TGTGCCAGCTCACTGGGGACAGGGCGGGAATACGAGCAGTACTTC
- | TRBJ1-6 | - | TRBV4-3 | CASSQDLGHGSPLHF | TGCGCCAGCAGCCAAGATTTGGGGCATGGTTCACCCCTCCACTTT
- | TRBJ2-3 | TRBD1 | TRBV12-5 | CASGLWTGGKSDTQYF | TGTGCTAGTGGTTTGTGGACAGGGGGCAAATCAGATACGCAGTATTTT
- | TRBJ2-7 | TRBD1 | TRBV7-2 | CASSLKDRDSYEQYF | TGTGCCAGCAGCCTAAAGGACAGGGACTCCTACGAGCAGTACTTC
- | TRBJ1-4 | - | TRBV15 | CATSRDRGATNEKLFF | TGTGCCACCAGCAGAGATCGGGGGGCAACTAATGAAAAACTGTTTTTT
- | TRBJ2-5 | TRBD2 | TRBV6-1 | CASSEAKRGARTQGTQYF | TGTGCCAGCAGTGAAGCCAAGCGGGGGGCCCGGACCCAAGGGACCCAGTACTTC
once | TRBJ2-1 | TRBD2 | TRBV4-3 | CASSQDLGLAGGPSYNEQFF | TGCGCCAGCAGCCAAGATTTAGGGCTAGCGGGGGGCCCCTCCTACAATGAGCAGTTCTTC
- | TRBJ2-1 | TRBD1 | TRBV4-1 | CASSHLKSTQGQGRNEQFF | TGCGCCAGCAGCCACTTGAAATCCACCCAAGGACAGGGACGAAATGAGCAGTTCTTC
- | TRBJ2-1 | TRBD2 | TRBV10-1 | CASSEGAGGRDEQFF | TGCGCCAGCAGTGAGGGGGCCGGGGGGAGGGATGAGCAGTTCTTC
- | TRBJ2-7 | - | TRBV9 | CASSATGNVVGEQYF | TGTGCCAGCAGCGCCACAGGGAATGTAGTAGGCGAGCAGTACTTC
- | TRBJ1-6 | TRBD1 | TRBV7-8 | CASSVGTGRASPLHF | TGTGCCAGCAGCGTCGGGACAGGGAGGGCTTCACCCCTCCACTTT
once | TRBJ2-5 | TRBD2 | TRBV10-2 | CASSSGGPQETQYF | TGCGCCAGCAGTAGCGGGGGCCCCCAAGAGACCCAGTACTTC
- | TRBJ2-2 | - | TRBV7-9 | CASRSAGTGSAGELFF | TGTGCCAGCAGAAGCGCCGGGACTGGTAGTGCCGGGGAGCTGTTTTTT
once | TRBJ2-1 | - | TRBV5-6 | CASSLGTYNEQFF | TGTGCCAGCAGCTTGGGTACCTACAATGAGCAGTTCTTC
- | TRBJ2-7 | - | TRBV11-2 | CASSSGEGGEQYF | TGTGCCAGCAGCTCCGGGGAGGGGGGCGAGCAGTACTTC
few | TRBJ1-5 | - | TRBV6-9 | CASSSVPNSNQPQHF | TGTGCCAGCAGTTCGGTTCCGAATAGCAATCAGCCCCAGCATTTT
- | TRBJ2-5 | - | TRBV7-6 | CASSRKFRVEETQYF | TGTGCCAGCAGCCGAAAGTTTCGAGTAGAAGAGACCCAGTACTTC
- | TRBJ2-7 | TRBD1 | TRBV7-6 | CASSLGTGTGGEQYF | TGTGCCAGCAGCTTAGGGACCGGGACAGGGGGCGAGCAGTACTTC
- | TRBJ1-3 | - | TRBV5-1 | CASSGGVTPGNTIYF | TGCGCCAGCAGCGGCGGGGTGACGCCTGGAAACACCATATATTTT
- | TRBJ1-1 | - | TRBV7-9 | CASSSNDGESMNTEAFF | TGTGCCAGCAGCTCAAACGACGGAGAATCAATGAACACTGAAGCTTTCTTT
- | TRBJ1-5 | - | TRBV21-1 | CASSKGGQGSNQPQHF | TGTGCCAGCAGCAAAGGCGGGCAGGGGAGCAATCAGCCCCAGCATTTT
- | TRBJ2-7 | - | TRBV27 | CASSLSIGAASEQYF | TGTGCCAGCAGTTTATCGATAGGGGCCGCTTCGGAGCAGTACTTC
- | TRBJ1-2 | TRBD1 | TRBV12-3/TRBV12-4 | CASSSRRRTGDF | TGTGCCAGCAGTTCCCGGAGACGGACAGGGGACTTC
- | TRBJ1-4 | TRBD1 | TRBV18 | CASSRGRDEKLFF | TGTGCCAGCTCCAGGGGGCGAGATGAAAAACTGTTTTTT
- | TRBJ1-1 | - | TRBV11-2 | CASSLGTANTEAFF | TGTGCCAGCAGCTTAGGGACAGCTAACACTGAAGCTTTCTTT
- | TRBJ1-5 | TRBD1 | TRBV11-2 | CASSRSGQGESPQHF | TGTGCCAGCAGCCGGTCGGGACAGGGGGAATCGCCCCAGCATTTT
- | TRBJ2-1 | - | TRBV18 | CASSPFQGSNEQFF | TGTGCCAGCTCACCATTTCAGGGTAGCAATGAGCAGTTCTTC
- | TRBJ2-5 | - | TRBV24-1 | CATSDTGTPGETQYF | TGTGCCACCAGTGATACCGGGACTCCCGGAGAGACCCAGTACTTC
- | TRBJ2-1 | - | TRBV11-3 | CASSLTRGTYNEQFF | TGTGCCAGCAGCTTAACCAGGGGAACCTACAATGAGCAGTTCTTC
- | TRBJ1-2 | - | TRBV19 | CATSAVYTNYGYTF | TGTGCCACATCCGCGGTGTATACTAACTATGGCTACACCTTC
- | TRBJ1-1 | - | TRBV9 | CASSAYRATEAFF | TGTGCCAGCAGCGCATACAGGGCCACTGAAGCTTTCTTT
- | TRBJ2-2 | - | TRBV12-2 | CASRRRDFSGGVHGELFF | TGTGCAAGTCGCCGACGAGACTTTAGCGGGGGGGTGCACGGGGAGCTGTTTTTT
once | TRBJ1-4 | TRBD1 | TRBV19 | CATGQGALNEKLFF | TGTGCCACTGGACAGGGGGCCCTAAATGAAAAACTGTTTTTT
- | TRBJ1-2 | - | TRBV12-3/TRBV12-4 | CASSLGQNYGYTF | TGTGCCAGCAGTTTAGGGCAGAACTATGGCTACACCTTC
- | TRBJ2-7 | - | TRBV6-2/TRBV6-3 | CASSPGQSYEQYF | TGTGCCAGCAGTCCCGGACAGTCCTACGAGCAGTACTTC
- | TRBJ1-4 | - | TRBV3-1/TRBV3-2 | CASSQGGGLANEKLFF | TGTGCCAGCAGCCAAGGGGGGGGGTTAGCTAATGAAAAACTGTTTTTT
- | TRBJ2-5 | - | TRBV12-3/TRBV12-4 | CASSLSGQETQYF | TGTGCCAGCAGTTTGAGCGGCCAAGAGACCCAGTACTTC
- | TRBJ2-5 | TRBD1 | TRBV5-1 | CASSVRDRQETQYF | TGCGCCAGCAGCGTCCGGGACAGACAAGAGACCCAGTACTTC
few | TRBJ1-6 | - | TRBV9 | CASSPSTTHNSPLHF | TGTGCCAGCAGCCCCTCCACCACTCATAATTCACCCCTCCACTTT
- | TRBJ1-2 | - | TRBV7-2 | CASSLGRSYGYTF | TGTGCCAGCAGCCTAGGACGGAGCTATGGCTACACCTTC
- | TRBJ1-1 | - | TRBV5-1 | CASSLVLPTEAFF | TGCGCCAGCAGCTTGGTACTCCCTACTGAAGCTTTCTTT
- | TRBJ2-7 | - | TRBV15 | CATSRDIPYEQYF | TGTGCCACCAGCAGAGATATCCCCTACGAGCAGTACTTC
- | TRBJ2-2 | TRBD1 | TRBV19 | CASSIDYLGGTGDTGELFF | TGTGCCAGTAGTATAGATTATTTGGGTGGGACAGGGGACACCGGGGAGCTGTTTTTT
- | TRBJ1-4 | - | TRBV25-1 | CASSGHHNEKLFF | TGTGCCAGCTCGGGACATCATAATGAAAAACTGTTTTTT
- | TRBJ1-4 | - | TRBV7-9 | CASIKRPGEKLFF | TGTGCCAGCATAAAGCGCCCGGGTGAAAAACTGTTTTTT
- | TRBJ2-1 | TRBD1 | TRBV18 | CASSSPGQAYNEQFF | TGTGCCAGCTCATCACCGGGACAGGCATACAATGAGCAGTTCTTC